This TCR beta chain was identified during a study of response to subunit inactivated influenza vaccine (dated by TCRdb to the late 2010s). Study-wide context: To follow how T cells responded to a trivalent subunit inactivated influenza vaccine, the researchers relied on deep quantitative profiling of the T cell receptor repertoire. Study-wide findings and limitations: It was suggested by the authors that each seasonal influenza vaccination may recruit only a limited number of new T cells.

Library preparation employed RT-PCR. The data were produced on an Illumina HiSeq 2500. The public reads were run again by TCRdb, first through fastp at Q25 and then through MiXCR, and only productive beta chains were kept. Under each unique CDR3 protein, matching rows form one entry showing the most common genes and DNA. Here the sample has roughly 570,000 distinct CDR3 sequences; approximately 15% occur a single time. Around 10% of the sample goes to the ten largest clones. A note on this clonotype: Its antigen target is currently unknown. Compared with germline, one end of the junction differs, possibly owing to a read error.

The CDR3 starts with the cysteine, ends with the phenylalanine, and has 17 residues. Only the CDR3 DNA is retained, 51 bases long and in frame from the first base. In the germline V gene (reference sequence), CDR1 corresponds to LNHDA and CDR2 to SQIVND. The rearranged chain carries TRBV19 and TRBJ1-5; the D gene is perhaps TRBD1, from 6 matching bases. This clonotype originated in a middle-aged man who received an inactivated influenza vaccine. Donor details come from another sample of the same person, matched by shared clones. The sample in question was PBMCs from blood, obtained 11 to 12 days after vaccination. The CDR3 protein is CASSQHHLGQGSQPQRF. Here is the DNA: TGTGCCAGTAGTCAACACCACCTCGGGCAGGGGAGTCAGCCCCAGCGTTTT.